The TCR beta chain described here comes from a study of regulatory T cells in long-lasting Graves disease. Study context: Antithyroid drugs had been taken under 3 months by newly diagnosed Graves' patients. Broader study findings: Among the persistent patients, 2,500 to 3,000 public clonotypes were shared, more than the 850 to 1,000 shared among new patients.

The time point here: newly diagnosed GD, antithyroid drugs for less than 3 months. There was RNA extracted from PBMCs, and the TCR library was made from it. Germline assignment: CDR1 LNHDA and CDR2 SQIVND (reference sequence). Germline trimming cut 0 bases from V and 2 bases from J; bases unmatched to any gene: 15. CDR3 length: 19 residues. Arm-PCR with iRepertoire HTBI primers amplified the CDR3 regions for these TCR beta libraries. In TCRdb, the multiplex PCR reads were re-called with MiXCR into one record per CDR3 protein. This table has a few hundred thousand distinct CDR3 sequences, roughly 15% appearing once. Notes on this clonotype: Its antigen is as yet unknown.

These records were also assigned to another study, of T cells in Graves' hyperthyroidism and ophthalmopathy. That paper adds: With the HTBI primer set, the TCR CDR3 went through a first round of RT-PCR. Model predictions of ophthalmopathy came a median 6.5 months before onset.

The chain joins TRBV19 to TRBJ2-7; 8 bases map to TRBD2. This clonotype was sampled from a woman between 18 and 30 years old with Graves disease. This material consisted of peripheral blood mononuclear cells (PBMCs), taken at new diagnosis, from a patient treated with antithyroid drugs. CDR3 loop: CASSIDNPSRGGSTYEQYF. CDR3 DNA: TGTGCCAGTAGTATAGATAATCCTTCTCGCGGGGGGTCTACCTACGAGCAGTACTTC.